This TCR beta chain was found in a study of blood T cell repertoires in COVID-19. About the study: Acute and convalescent COVID-19 specimens originated in the United States, Italy and Spain. From T cells, B-cell-depleted T cells, or PBMCs came the material, which was cDNA or gDNA.

In the source study's methods: Amplification with reference gene primers provided the estimates of nucleated cell counts. Using immunoSEQ multiplex PCR, the repertoire was profiled, and TCRdb retains in-frame clones only, with some absent. Clone size and the V and J calls come from that table; the DNA yielded D and trimming. Here the sample spans about 150,000 clones, over 70% being singletons. Trimming cost V 1 base and J 3 bases, with 9 bases left between them. CDR3 length: 14 residues. CDR1 and CDR2 from the germline V gene are LGHNA and YSLEER. This chain joins TRBV4-3 and TRBJ1-1; D ambiguous. The receptor comes from a man in his 60s with acute or convalescent COVID-19. The sequenced sample consisted of peripheral blood. This chain's CDR3 is CASSQGQVDTEAFF. The CDR3 region has the DNA TGCGCCAGCAGCCAAGGGCAGGTGGACACTGAAGCTTTCTTT.